This T cell receptor (beta chain) appears in the sequencing data of a study of T cell responses to AZD1222 COVID-19 vaccine. As for the study in general: Timing groups of about 4 and about 12 weeks for second doses were pooled. Study results and caveats: Clonal diversity was possibly underestimated, and white British individuals and females predominated among donors. Close to half of spike-specific TCRs reportedly recognize unmutated variant regions. Only a handful of AZD1222 recipients tested seropositive at baseline.

The table came from immunoSEQ multiplex PCR; TCRdb's copy has only in-frame clones and leaves some out. The sample records about 140,000 clones, 70% to 90% being singletons. Comment on this clone: What it binds is not known.

The ends were cut back, 8 bases at V and 0 bases at J, with 14 bases in the middle. The CDR3 runs to 14 residues. Per germline, CDR1 SEHNR and CDR2 FQNEAQ (reference sequence). The sequence was collected from an adult in good health. Sequencing was performed on peripheral blood, taken on day 0 of AZD1222 vaccination. The chain carries TRBV7-9 and TRBJ2-7; D not resolved. This CDR3 is CASEKGEISYEQYF. CDR3 in DNA: TGTGCCAGCGAAAAGGGCGAAATCTCCTACGAGCAGTACTTC. Full variable domain (remainder filled in from reference TRBV7-9 and TRBJ2-7): DTGVSQNPRHKITKRGQNVTFRCDPISEHNRLYWYRQTLGQGPEFLTYFQNEAQLEKSRLLSDRFSAERPKGSFSTLEIQRTEQGDSAMYLCASEKGEISYEQYFGPGTRLTVT.